These 10 T cell receptor beta chains were sequenced from one sample in a study of cytomegalovirus exposure and HLA in healthy donors. The PCR made use of 60 Vbeta and 13 Jbeta primers. TCRdb keeps only in-frame clones here, not all; method: immunoSEQ multiplex PCR. In total, the table holds 130,000 or so clones. Sample: PBMCs. These receptors all stem from a man aged 18 to 30 in good health and CMV-seronegative.

The chain combines TRBV5-6 with TRBJ2-2, with 9 bases lining up with TRBD1. The CDR3 runs to 16 residues. The V gene's germline CDR1 is SGHDT and CDR2 YYEEEE. V was pared by 3 bases and J by 5 bases, with 8 bases of the junction left unmatched. The CDR3 coding sequence is TGTGCCAGCAGCTCTTACGGGACAGGGCAAACCGGGGAGCTGTTTTTT. It codes for CASSSYGTGQTGELFF. Based on the CDR3 plus reference TRBV5-6 and TRBJ2-2, the full variable domain is DAGVTQSPTHLIKTRGQQVTLRCSPKSGHDTVSWYQQALGQGPQFIFQYYEEEERQRGNFPDRFSGHQFPNYSSELNVNALLLGDSALYLCASSSYGTGQTGELFFGEGSRLTVL.

The rearrangement joins TRBV12-5 to TRBJ2-7; tentative D call: TRBD1 (5 bases). This CDR3 spans 15 amino acids. Deletions cut 6 bases from V and 3 bases from J, with 18 bases between. The germline V gene has CDR1 LGHNT and CDR2 FRNRAP. CDR3 bases: TGTGCTAGTGGGTCGGGCCAGGGCAGGGACTACGAGCAGTACTTC. Its protein product is CASGSGQGRDYEQYF.

The V and J genes are TRBV30 and TRBJ2-7, with 8 nucleotides matching TRBD1. This CDR3 is built from 11 residues. V trimming: 6 bases; J trimming: 2 bases; junction bases outside the gene matches: 0. CDR1 is GTSNPN, CDR2 SVGIG, per germline (reference sequence). The CDR3 here is CACRGPYEQYF. The CDR3 DNA is TGTGCCTGCAGGGGGCCCTACGAGCAGTACTTC.

The chain links TRBV30 to TRBJ1-6, with 10 nucleotides matching TRBD1. Germline V gene lookup returns CDR1 GTSNPN and CDR2 SVGIG (reference sequence). This CDR3 is 12 amino acids long. V dropped 3 bases and J dropped 17; count of bases not matched to a gene: 7. DNA of the CDR3: TGTGCCTGGAGCGACAGGGACAGGGGAGTCCACTTT. Translation: CAWSDRDRGVHF.

This rearrangement joins TRBV28 to TRBJ2-1; the match to TRBD2 covers 11 bases. With V trimmed by 6 bases and J by 7 bases, 8 bases remained unmatched. Germline V lookup: CDR1 MDHEN, CDR2 SYDVKM. There are 15 residues in the CDR3. CDR3 DNA sequence: TGTGCCAGCAGACCTTCTAGCGGGGGGCTAAATGAGCAGTTCTTC. Its protein product is CASRPSSGGLNEQFF.

J is TRBJ1-1 and V is TRBV20-1; D call uncertain. This CDR3 spans 11 amino acids. CDR1 is DFQATT, CDR2 SNEGSKA, per germline (reference sequence). With 1 base removed from V and 5 bases from J, the gap between germline ends came to 5 bases. CDR3 amino acids: CSARGATEAFF. The CDR3 region has the DNA TGCAGTGCTAGAGGGGCAACTGAAGCTTTCTTT.

The chain uses TRBV6-1 and TRBJ1-3, with a tentative D call TRBD1 (6 bases). The CDR3 is 15 residues long. Trimming took off 6 bases at V and 13 bases at J, with 25 bases between the two ends. Germline CDR1 and CDR2: MNHNS and SASEGT. For the CDR3, the DNA is TGTGCCAGCAGATTCGGACAGCTCACGCTTGGGCTTATATATTTT. This translates into CASRFGQLTLGLIYF.

The chain has TRBV19 and TRBJ1-6, with D maybe TRBD1 (6 bases). CDR1 LNHDA and CDR2 SQIVND come from the germline V gene (reference sequence). This CDR3 contains 15 residues. Trimming removed 6 bases at V and 4 bases at J, with 13 bases between. The CDR3 is CASREGGTYNSPLHF. In DNA, the CDR3 is TGTGCCAGTAGGGAGGGGGGGACGTATAATTCACCCCTCCACTTT.

This rearrangement joins TRBV2 to TRBJ2-3, with D perhaps TRBD1 (5 bases). V was clipped by 8 bases and J by 6 bases, with 9 bases between them. Germline CDR1 reads SNHLY; CDR2 reads FYNNEI. The CDR3 runs to 11 residues. The CDR3 spells CASFSGDTQYF. In nucleotides, the CDR3 is TGTGCCAGCTTTTCAGGGGATACGCAGTATTTT.

The V and J genes are TRBV28 and TRBJ1-2; 8 bases align to TRBD1. CDR1 is MDHEN, CDR2 SYDVKM, per germline. There are 13 residues in the CDR3. Unmatched junction bases numbered 5, after V lost 3 bases and J lost 8 bases. The CDR3 DNA sequence: TGTGCCAGCAGTTTTGGACAGGGACAGGGCTACACCTTC. As protein: CASSFGQGQGYTF.